These 12 T cell receptor beta chains share one sample of origin, sequenced in a study of T cells in tumors after PD-1 blockade (dated by TCRdb to between 2018 and 2021). The library was built by means of the immunoSEQ multiplex PCR assay. This is the immuneACCESS table as TCRdb keeps it, with only in-frame sequences that have V and J called. A part of the clones is gone; compared with another copy, unresolved V genes explain less than half, and the rest is unexplained. This sample is represented by tens of thousands of clones; around 80% of them were singletons. 8% to 10% of the sample is taken by the ten largest. The starting material was PBMCs, obtained before anti-PD-1 therapy. The receptors were sampled from a human donor with advanced basal cell or squamous cell carcinoma (not recorded which).

In its sample, this clone was seen a few times. The chain combines TRBV27 with TRBJ1-1, with TRBD1 matching over 7 bases. The CDR3 is 17 residues long. CDR1 and CDR2 from the germline V gene are MNHEY and SMNVEV (reference sequence). J gave up 6 bases and V 4 bases, and 17 bases lay outside the gene matches. CDR3 in amino acids: CASSSSLRQGRWAEAFF. The DNA of the CDR3 is TGTGCCAGCAGTTCGTCTCTAAGACAGGGTAGATGGGCTGAAGCTTTCTTT.

The chain has TRBV11-1 and TRBJ2-5; D gene ambiguous. Trimming took 3 bases from V and 5 from J, leaving 4 bases between them. Per the germline V gene, CDR1 is SGHAT and CDR2 is FQDESV (reference sequence). The CDR3 has 11 residues. The CDR3 is CASSLVETQYF. CDR3 DNA: TGTGCCAGCAGCTTGGTGGAGACCCAGTACTTC.

The rearrangement joins TRBV6-6 to TRBJ2-3; no definite D call. V was clipped by 2 bases and J by 0 bases, with 6 bases between them. Germline V gives CDR1 MNHNY, CDR2 SVGAGI (reference sequence). The CDR3 has 14 amino acids. The CDR3 DNA is TGTGCCAGCAGTTACGCAGGAAGCACAGATACGCAGTATTTT. It yields the protein CASSYAGSTDTQYF.

The V gene is TRBV6-6, the J gene TRBJ1-1; 8 bases align to TRBD1. The CDR3 length is 15 residues. Germline-derived CDR1 and CDR2 are MNHNY and SVGAGI (reference sequence). Germline trimming cut 7 bases from V and 2 bases from J; bases unmatched to any gene: 9. DNA of the CDR3: TGTGCCAGCAAAAACACAGGGGGTATAAACACTGAAGCTTTCTTT. This translates into CASKNTGGINTEAFF.

V usage is TRBV7-9 and J usage is TRBJ2-2; D gene unclear. Germline assignment: CDR1 SEHNR and CDR2 FQNEAQ (reference sequence). The length of the CDR3 is 14 residues. The V end lost 4 bases, the J end lost 5 bases, and 11 bases lay between the germline ends. The CDR3 sequence is CASSYGLGTGELFF. Written as DNA, the CDR3 is TGTGCCAGCAGCTATGGGCTAGGGACCGGGGAGCTGTTTTTT.

The chain carries TRBV5-1 and TRBJ1-2; 8 bases map to TRBD1. The CDR3 has 14 amino acids. Per germline, CDR1 SGHRS and CDR2 YFSETQ. V shed 3 bases, J shed 7 bases, and the junction held 8 bases outside the gene matches. CDR3 sequence (DNA): TGCGCCAGCAGCTCGGACGGACAGGGTTCTGGCTACACCTTC. Translating it yields CASSSDGQGSGYTF.

This sequence joins TRBV7-9 and TRBJ2-1; no clear D gene. This CDR3 comprises 13 residues. In germline, CDR1 is SEHNR, CDR2 FQNEAQ (reference sequence). V lost 3 bases and J lost 5, with 8 bases in between. The CDR3 sequence is CASSFGLDNEQFF. The CDR3 nucleotides are TGTGCCAGCAGCTTCGGTTTGGACAATGAGCAGTTCTTC.

The chain joins TRBV5-1 to TRBJ1-2, with TRBD1 matching over 7 bases. V was pared by 0 bases and J by 4 bases, with 3 bases of the junction left unmatched. Germline V gives CDR1 SGHRS, CDR2 YFSETQ. CDR3 length equals 14 residues. The CDR3 DNA sequence: TGCGCCAGCAGCTTGGAGGGGGCCAGCTATGGCTACACCTTC. It yields the protein CASSLEGASYGYTF. The full variable domain, rest sourced from reference TRBV5-1 and TRBJ1-2, is KAGVTQTPRYLIKTRGQQVTLSCSPISGHRSVSWYQQTPGQGLQFLFEYFSETQRNKGNFPGRFSGRQFSNSRSEMNVSTLELGDSALYLCASSLEGASYGYTFGSGTRLTVV.

The V gene is TRBV10-1, the J gene TRBJ1-2, with 10 bases identical to TRBD1. V was clipped by 5 bases and J by 6 bases; unmatched bases: 6. The CDR3 spans 14 residues. Germline V CDR1 and CDR2: WNHNN, SYGVQD (reference sequence). This CDR3 is CASSPGQGKDGYTF. CDR3 DNA sequence: TGCGCCAGCAGTCCGGGACAGGGGAAAGATGGCTACACCTTC.

Notes on this clone: An end of the junction differs from the germline gene, which may be a read error. Additional DNA sequences in this sample encode the identical CDR3. V is TRBV7-3 and J is TRBJ2-3; TRBD2 is a possible D gene (6 bases). Germline CDR1 and CDR2: SGHTA and FQGTGA. The CDR3 totals 14 residues. CDR3 sequence (DNA): TGTGCCAGCAGCTCGGGACTGAGCACGGATACGCAGTATTTT. Residues: CASSSGLSTDTQYF.

J is TRBJ1-2 and V is TRBV7-8; TRBD1 matches 8 bases. The CDR3 spans 15 residues. The germline gives CDR1 SGHVS, CDR2 FQNEAQ. V was clipped by 3 bases and J by 8 bases; unmatched bases: 11. The CDR3 region has the DNA TGTGCCAGCAGCTTGCCCGGTAGGCAGGGGGCCGGCTACACCTTC. Protein sequence: CASSLPGRQGAGYTF.

The chain is built from TRBV19 and TRBJ1-6; the D gene is possibly TRBD1 (6 bases). The CDR3 contains 15 residues. Germline CDR1 reads LNHDA; CDR2 reads SQIVND (reference sequence). V lost 5 bases, J lost 7 bases, and 15 bases lay in between. The CDR3 DNA reads TGTGCCAGTAGTCCCCCCGCACAGGGAAATTCACCCCTCCACTTT. Translating it yields CASSPPAQGNSPLHF.